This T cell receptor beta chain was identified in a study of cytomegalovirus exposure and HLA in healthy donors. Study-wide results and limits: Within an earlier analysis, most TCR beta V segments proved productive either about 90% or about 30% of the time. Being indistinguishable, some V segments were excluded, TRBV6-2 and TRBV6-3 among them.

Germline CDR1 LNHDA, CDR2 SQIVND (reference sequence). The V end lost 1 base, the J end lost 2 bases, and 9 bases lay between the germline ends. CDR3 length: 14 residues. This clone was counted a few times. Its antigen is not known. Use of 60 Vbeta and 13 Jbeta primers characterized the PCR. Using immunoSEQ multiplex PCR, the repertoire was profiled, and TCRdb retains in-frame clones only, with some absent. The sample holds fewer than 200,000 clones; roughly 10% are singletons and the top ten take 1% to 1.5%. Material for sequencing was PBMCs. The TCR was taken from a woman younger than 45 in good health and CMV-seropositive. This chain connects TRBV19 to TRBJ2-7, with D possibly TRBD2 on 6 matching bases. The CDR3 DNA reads TGTGCCAGTAGTATAGGCGGGATTACCTACGAGCAGTACTTC. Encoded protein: CASSIGGITYEQYF.